This TCR beta chain originates from a study of T cells in localized non-small cell lung cancer. Study-level points and caveats: Uninvolved adjacent lung had the highest recorded T cell clonality, with tumor below it.

Sequenced by immunoSEQ multiplex PCR; TCRdb stores in-frame clones only, minus some. This table holds tens of thousands of clones, roughly nine tenths found once. Worth noting for this clone: The antigen remains unidentified.

With 7 bases removed from V and 4 bases from J, the gap between germline ends came to 4 bases. This CDR3 comprises 10 residues. The germline V gene encodes CDR1 SNHLY and CDR2 FYNNEI. The specimen comprised peripheral blood, sampled before any cancer treatment. This sequence originates from a woman aged 35 to 70 with stage I lung adenocarcinoma. J is TRBJ1-1 and V is TRBV2; D is undetermined. Here the CDR3 DNA reads TGTGCCAGCAAACTCACTGAAGCTTTCTTT. Translation: CASKLTEAFF.